A single sample gave rise to the 10 T cell receptor beta chains below, sequenced in a study of T cells in localized non-small cell lung cancer. Some clones are missing from TCRdb's copy, which holds only in-frame ones; the method was immunoSEQ multiplex PCR. Of 6,000 to 8,500 clones in the sample, 93% were seen once. This sample comprised peripheral blood, obtained before any cancer treatment. These receptor sequences come from a woman aged 40-75 years with stage I lung adenocarcinoma.

This clone is a singleton in its sample. The rearrangement links TRBV19 to TRBJ2-7, with D perhaps TRBD1 (6 bases). There are 14 residues in the CDR3. Trimming took off 3 bases at V and 2 bases at J, with 11 bases between the two ends. The germline V gene has CDR1 LNHDA and CDR2 SQIVND (reference sequence). The CDR3 spells CASSIAGQTYEQYF. The CDR3 region has the DNA TGTGCCAGTAGTATTGCCGGACAGACCTACGAGCAGTACTTC.

This sequence joins TRBV7-9 and TRBJ1-2; D ambiguous. Germline CDR1 reads SEHNR; CDR2 reads FQNEAQ (reference sequence). V lost 8 bases and J lost 2, with 9 bases in between. This CDR3 is built from 12 residues. CDR3 region: CASVGPNYGYTF. The CDR3 DNA is TGTGCCAGCGTTGGGCCGAACTATGGCTACACCTTC.

This chain uses TRBV19 with TRBJ1-5; tentatively, D is TRBD1 (5 bases). Germline lookup yields CDR1 LNHDA and CDR2 SQIVND (reference sequence). V shed 3 bases and J shed 2 bases, with 11 bases lying between them. The CDR3 sequence is 15 residues long. CDR3 region: CASSMFRDGNQPQHF. DNA for the CDR3: TGTGCCAGTAGTATGTTCCGGGACGGCAATCAGCCCCAGCATTTT.

V usage is TRBV5-8 and J usage is TRBJ1-2, with a possible D match to TRBD1 (6 bases). The V and J ends lost 5 bases and 8 bases respectively, with 16 bases between them. The CDR3 spans 13 residues. CDR1 and CDR2 from the germline V gene are SGHTS and YDEGEE. The chain's CDR3 is CASRLVGGLGYTF. CDR3 coding DNA: TGTGCCAGCAGACTCGTAGGGGGTCTCGGCTACACCTTC.

The V call is TRBV9, the J call TRBJ2-1, with TRBD2 matching over 14 bases. The CDR3 totals 19 residues. CDR1 is SGDLS, CDR2 YYNGEE, per germline. With V trimmed by 2 bases and J by 0 bases, 7 bases remained unmatched. CDR3 in amino acids: CASSVGLAGAWGSYNEQFF. For the CDR3, the DNA is TGTGCCAGCAGCGTGGGACTAGCGGGAGCTTGGGGCTCCTACAATGAGCAGTTCTTC.

The chain has TRBV5-6 and TRBJ1-2; no clear D gene. This CDR3 contains 16 residues. Germline CDR1 and CDR2: SGHDT and YYEEEE. V gave up 1 base and J gave up 2 bases, with 15 bases separating them. CDR3 protein: CASSLYRGERNYGYTF. The CDR3, as DNA: TGTGCCAGCAGCTTGTATCGTGGAGAAAGAAACTATGGCTACACCTTC.

This clone was found once. V and J are TRBV7-2 and TRBJ1-1, with a possible D match to TRBD1 (5 bases). The germline V gene encodes CDR1 SGHTA and CDR2 FQGNSA. V was pared by 5 bases and J by 4 bases, with 17 bases between. The CDR3 extends over 15 amino acids. The chain's CDR3 is CASSPEGSGFTEAFF. For the CDR3, the DNA is TGTGCCAGCAGCCCTGAGGGGTCAGGGTTCACTGAAGCTTTCTTT. The variable domain in full, with the rest retrieved from reference TRBV7-2 and TRBJ1-1, is GAGVSQSPSNKVTEKGKDVELRCDPISGHTALYWYRQSLGQGLEFLIYFQGNSAPDKSGLPSDRFSAERTGGSVSTLTIQRTQQEDSAVYLCASSPEGSGFTEAFFGQGTRLTVV.

The V and J genes are TRBV2 and TRBJ1-3, with D unclear. The V and J ends lost 7 bases and 3 bases respectively, with 16 bases between them. This CDR3 has 15 amino acids. Looked up from germline, CDR1 is SNHLY and CDR2 is FYNNEI. The CDR3 here is CASTGDQSSGNTIYF. Here the CDR3 DNA reads TGTGCCAGCACAGGAGACCAAAGCAGTGGAAACACCATATATTTT.

This clone was counted once. The chain couples TRBV18 to TRBJ1-1, with TRBD1 identical over 8 bases. The CDR3 consists of 13 residues. Germline-derived CDR1 and CDR2 are KGHSH and LQKENI. J was trimmed by 6 bases and V by 2 bases; bases with no gene match: 2. The CDR3 is CASSPWDRPEAFF. The DNA for the CDR3 is TGTGCCAGCTCACCATGGGACAGGCCTGAAGCTTTCTTT. Combining the CDR3 with reference TRBV18 and TRBJ1-1 gives the whole variable domain NAGVMQNPRHLVRRRGQEARLRCSPMKGHSHVYWYRQLPEEGLKFMVYLQKENIIDESGMPKERFSAEFPKEGPSILRIQQVVRGDSAAYFCASSPWDRPEAFFGQGTRLTVV.

The V and J genes are TRBV1 and TRBJ2-6. TRBV1 is reported as a pseudogene. The CDR3 extends over 11 amino acids. CDR3 sequence reads: CTSSRANVLTF. CDR3 bases: TGCACCAGCAGTCGGGCCAACGTCCTGACTTTC.